A selection of T cell receptor beta chains follows, all from one sample in a study of blood T cell repertoires in COVID-19. Here immunoSEQ multiplex PCR was the method, and the copy in TCRdb shows in-frame clones only, minus some. The sample has about 350,000 clones; approximately 84% are singletons. Sequenced input: PBMCs or T cells enriched from blood (not recorded which). Every receptor here comes from a woman aged 25 to 45 who had recovered from COVID-19. Both conserved end residues are part of each CDR3. D genes are given only for firm matches. Size values are once, few and many counts, or a class for expanded clones, and some rows have none.

D	V	size	J	CDR3	DNA
TRBD1	TRBV10-3	few	TRBJ1-2	CAISGMGTDYGYTF	TGTGCCATCAGTGGGATGGGGACAGACTATGGCTACACCTTC
TRBD1	TRBV11-2	NA	TRBJ1-5	CASSLGTGVSNQPQHF	TGTGCCAGCAGCTTAGGGACAGGGGTTAGCAATCAGCCCCAGCATTTT
NA	TRBV5-5	NA	TRBJ1-1	CASSPFSNTEAFF	TGTGCCAGCTCCCCCTTCTCGAACACTGAAGCTTTCTTT
TRBD1	TRBV9	NA	TRBJ1-2	CASSRTGKSNYGYTF	TGTGCCAGCAGCCGGACAGGGAAGTCTAACTATGGCTACACCTTC
TRBD2	TRBV2	NA	TRBJ2-3	CATAQTSGGPPDTQYF	TGTGCCACCGCCCAGACTAGCGGGGGCCCCCCAGATACGCAGTATTTT
NA	TRBV6-1	NA	TRBJ1-6	CASSEGEGGHSPLHF	TGTGCCAGCAGTGAAGGGGAGGGAGGCCATTCACCCCTCCACTTT
NA	TRBV28	NA	TRBJ2-7	CASSFPGSSYEQYF	TGTGCCAGCAGTTTCCCCGGGAGCTCCTACGAGCAGTACTTC
NA	TRBV24-1	once	TRBJ2-2	CATKLGTGAGELFF	TGTGCCACCAAGCTAGGGACTGGGGCAGGGGAGCTGTTTTTT
NA	TRBV27	NA	TRBJ1-6	CASRAGTLGGSPLHF	TGTGCCAGCAGGGCCGGGACACTCGGAGGTTCACCCCTCCACTTT
TRBD2	TRBV28	once	TRBJ2-3	CASSPGTSDTQYF	TGTGCCAGCAGCCCCGGGACTAGCGATACGCAGTATTTT
NA	TRBV11-2	few	TRBJ1-5	CASSRGGSNQPQHF	TGTGCCAGCAGCCGGGGGGGGAGCAATCAGCCCCAGCATTTT
NA	TRBV27	NA	TRBJ2-1	CASSLYRGGHNEQFF	TGTGCCAGCAGTTTATACAGGGGGGGGCACAATGAGCAGTTCTTC
TRBD1	TRBV7-9	NA	TRBJ1-1	CASSADRVIGEAFF	TGTGCCAGCAGCGCGGACAGGGTAATTGGTGAAGCTTTCTTT
NA	TRBV19	NA	TRBJ2-7	CASNPGRGVPNEQYF	TGTGCCAGTAACCCTGGCCGCGGGGTTCCAAACGAGCAGTACTTC
TRBD1	TRBV23-1	NA	TRBJ1-4	CASSQTTGGTNEKLFF	TGCGCCAGCAGTCAAACGACAGGGGGCACTAATGAAAAACTGTTTTTT
TRBD1	TRBV6-2/TRBV6-3	once	TRBJ2-7	CASSLPGGQGWTYEQYF	TGTGCCAGCAGCCTACCGGGCGGACAGGGCTGGACCTACGAGCAGTACTTC
NA	TRBV5-6	NA	TRBJ2-2	CASSLGPNTGELFF	TGTGCCAGCAGCTTGGGGCCGAACACCGGGGAGCTGTTTTTT
TRBD1	TRBV30	NA	TRBJ1-2	CAWSRAGGAHYGYTF	TGTGCCTGGAGTAGGGCAGGGGGCGCACACTATGGCTACACCTTC
TRBD1	TRBV11-3	NA	TRBJ2-3	CASSFGGQGPTDTQYF	TGTGCCAGCAGCTTTGGGGGACAGGGCCCCACAGATACGCAGTATTTT
NA	TRBV18	NA	TRBJ1-2	CASSESRGPANYGYTF	TGTGCCAGCTCAGAATCCAGGGGCCCCGCTAACTATGGCTACACCTTC
NA	TRBV30	NA	TRBJ1-3	CAWNLGAGNTIYF	TGTGCCTGGAACCTAGGGGCCGGAAACACCATATATTTT
TRBD1	TRBV7-2	NA	TRBJ1-2	CASSPGVPRQGGGYTF	TGTGCCAGCAGCCCAGGGGTCCCAAGACAGGGTGGTGGCTACACCTTC
TRBD1	TRBV2	NA	TRBJ1-3	CASSLTRTGGKSSGNTIYF	TGTGCCAGCAGCCTAACCCGGACAGGGGGAAAGAGCTCGGGAAACACCATATATTTT
TRBD1	TRBV27	NA	TRBJ1-1	CASSLGTGGSLNTEAFF	TGTGCCAGCAGTTTAGGTACAGGGGGCAGCTTGAACACTGAAGCTTTCTTT
NA	TRBV5-1	few	TRBJ2-2	CASSRGRTDTGELFF	TGCGCCAGCAGCCGGGGGAGGACGGACACCGGGGAGCTGTTTTTT
NA	TRBV2	NA	TRBJ2-2	CASRETSYTGELFF	TGTGCCAGCAGGGAGACTAGTTACACCGGGGAGCTGTTTTTT
TRBD1	TRBV6-6	once	TRBJ2-7	CASSSQGAGEQYF	TGTGCCAGCAGCTCACAGGGGGCGGGGGAGCAGTACTTC
NA	TRBV28	NA	TRBJ2-7	CASRPPGTLYEQYF	TGTGCCAGCAGACCGCCCGGGACACTCTACGAGCAGTACTTC
NA	TRBV5-5	once	TRBJ1-1	CASSSTVNTEAFF	TGTGCCAGCAGCTCGACAGTGAACACTGAAGCTTTCTTT
TRBD1	TRBV9	NA	TRBJ2-7	CASSVGQGAYEQYF	TGTGCCAGCAGCGTAGGACAGGGGGCTTACGAGCAGTACTTC
NA	TRBV28	NA	TRBJ1-6	CASSQGYNSPLHF	TGTGCCAGCAGTCAGGGTTATAATTCACCCCTCCACTTT
TRBD1	TRBV6-4	NA	TRBJ1-6	CASSRFAGTGTDSPLHF	TGTGCCAGCAGCCGATTCGCCGGGACAGGGACCGATTCACCCCTCCACTTT
NA	TRBV3-1/TRBV3-2	NA	TRBJ1-2	CASSQGPVGYTF	TGTGCCAGCAGCCAAGGGCCTGTGGGCTACACCTTC
TRBD1	TRBV24-1	once	TRBJ2-1	CATSPGQKYNEQFF	TGTGCCACCAGTCCGGGACAGAAATACAATGAGCAGTTCTTC
NA	TRBV6-6	NA	TRBJ1-3	CASGPIQGNTIYF	TGTGCCAGCGGCCCTATACAGGGAAACACCATATATTTT
TRBD2	TRBV12-5	NA	TRBJ2-3	CASLVAGGTDTQYF	TGTGCTAGTCTGGTAGCGGGGGGCACAGATACGCAGTATTTT
NA	TRBV5-4	NA	TRBJ1-4	CASSPDRSTNEKLFF	TGTGCCAGCAGCCCCGACAGGTCAACTAATGAAAAACTGTTTTTT
TRBD1	TRBV19	NA	TRBJ2-7	CASSIAQGGGYEQYF	TGTGCCAGTAGTATAGCACAGGGGGGTGGCTACGAGCAGTACTTC
NA	TRBV28	few	TRBJ2-1	CASSLEAYNEQFF	TGTGCCAGCAGTTTGGAGGCCTACAATGAGCAGTTCTTC
NA	TRBV30	NA	TRBJ1-6	CAWRVLPGLDNSPLHF	TGTGCCTGGAGAGTTTTGCCCGGTTTGGATAATTCACCCCTCCACTTT
TRBD1	TRBV6-2/TRBV6-3	once	TRBJ1-5	CASSRTGGYQPQHF	TGTGCCAGCAGCCGGACAGGGGGCTACCAGCCCCAGCATTTT
NA	TRBV28	NA	TRBJ2-1	CASSLSGTPPDNEQFF	TGTGCCAGCAGTTTATCAGGGACTCCTCCCGACAATGAGCAGTTCTTC
NA	TRBV3-1/TRBV3-2	NA	TRBJ1-5	CASSQGRYQPQHF	TGTGCCAGCAGCCAAGGCAGATATCAGCCCCAGCATTTT
NA	TRBV27	NA	TRBJ2-7	CATRGANSYEQYF	TGTGCCACCCGGGGGGCTAACTCCTACGAGCAGTACTTC
TRBD2	TRBV5-4	NA	TRBJ2-3	CASSLNSRGGRDTQYF	TGTGCCAGCAGCTTGAATTCCCGGGGGGGCAGGGATACGCAGTATTTT
NA	TRBV28	few	TRBJ2-3	CASSLGLRLVVHTQYF	TGTGCCAGCAGTTTAGGATTACGACTAGTTGTGCATACGCAGTATTTT
TRBD1	TRBV7-8	NA	TRBJ2-7	CASSRDRGTSEQYF	TGTGCCAGCAGCCGAGACAGGGGCACTTCCGAGCAGTACTTC
NA	TRBV5-1	NA	TRBJ2-2	CASSSVPGIYNTGELFF	TGCGCCAGCAGCTCGGTCCCGGGAATCTACAACACCGGGGAGCTGTTTTTT
TRBD2	TRBV24-1	NA	TRBJ2-1	CATSDGAAGGMSYNEQFF	TGTGCCACCAGTGATGGGGCTGCGGGGGGTATGTCCTACAATGAGCAGTTCTTC